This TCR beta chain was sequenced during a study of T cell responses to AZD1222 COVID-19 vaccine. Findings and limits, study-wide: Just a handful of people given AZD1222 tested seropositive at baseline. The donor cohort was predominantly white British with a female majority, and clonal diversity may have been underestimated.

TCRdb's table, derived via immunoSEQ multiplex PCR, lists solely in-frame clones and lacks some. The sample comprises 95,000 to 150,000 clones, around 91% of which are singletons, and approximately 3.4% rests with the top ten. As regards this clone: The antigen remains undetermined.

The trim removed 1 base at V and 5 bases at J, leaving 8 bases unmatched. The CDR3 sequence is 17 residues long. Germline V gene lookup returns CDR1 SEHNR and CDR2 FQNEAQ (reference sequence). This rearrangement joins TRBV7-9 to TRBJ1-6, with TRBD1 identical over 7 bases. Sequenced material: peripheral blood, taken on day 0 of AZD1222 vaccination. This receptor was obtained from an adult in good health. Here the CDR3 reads CASSLGARDRDNSPLHF. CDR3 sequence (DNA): TGTGCCAGCAGCTTAGGAGCCCGGGACAGAGATAATTCACCCCTCCACTTT.